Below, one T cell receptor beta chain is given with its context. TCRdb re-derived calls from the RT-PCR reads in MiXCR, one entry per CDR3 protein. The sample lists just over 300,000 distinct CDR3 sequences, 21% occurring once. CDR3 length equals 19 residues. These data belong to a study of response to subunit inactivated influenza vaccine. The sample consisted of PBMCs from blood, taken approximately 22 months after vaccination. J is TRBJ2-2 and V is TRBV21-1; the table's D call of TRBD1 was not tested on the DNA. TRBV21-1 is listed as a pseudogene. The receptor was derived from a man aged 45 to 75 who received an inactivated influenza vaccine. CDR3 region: CASSNNRAGSEETGGELFF. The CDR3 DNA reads TGTGCCAGCAGCAATAATCGGGCAGGGTCTGAGGAAACGGGCGGGGAGCTGTTTTTT.